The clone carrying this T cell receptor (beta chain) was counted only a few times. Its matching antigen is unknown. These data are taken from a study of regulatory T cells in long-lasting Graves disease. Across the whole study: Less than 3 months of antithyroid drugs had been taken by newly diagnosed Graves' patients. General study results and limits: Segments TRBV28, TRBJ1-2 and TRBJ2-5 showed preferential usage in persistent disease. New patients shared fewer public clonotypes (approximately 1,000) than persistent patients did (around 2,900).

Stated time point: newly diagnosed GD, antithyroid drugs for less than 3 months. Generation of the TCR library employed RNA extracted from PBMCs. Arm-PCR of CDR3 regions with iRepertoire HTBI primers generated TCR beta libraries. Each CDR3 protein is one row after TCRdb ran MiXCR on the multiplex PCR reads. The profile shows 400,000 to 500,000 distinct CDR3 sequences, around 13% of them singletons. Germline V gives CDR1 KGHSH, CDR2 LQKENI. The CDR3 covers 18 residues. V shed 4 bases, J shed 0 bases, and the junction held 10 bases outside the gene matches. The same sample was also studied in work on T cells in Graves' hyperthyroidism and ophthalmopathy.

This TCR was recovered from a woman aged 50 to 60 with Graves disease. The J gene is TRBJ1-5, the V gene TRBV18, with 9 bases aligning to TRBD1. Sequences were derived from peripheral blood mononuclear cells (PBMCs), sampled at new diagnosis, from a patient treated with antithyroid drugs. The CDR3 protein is CASSLFRQGEFSNQPQHF. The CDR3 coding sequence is TGTGCCAGCTCACTTTTCCGACAGGGGGAGTTTAGCAATCAGCCCCAGCATTTT.